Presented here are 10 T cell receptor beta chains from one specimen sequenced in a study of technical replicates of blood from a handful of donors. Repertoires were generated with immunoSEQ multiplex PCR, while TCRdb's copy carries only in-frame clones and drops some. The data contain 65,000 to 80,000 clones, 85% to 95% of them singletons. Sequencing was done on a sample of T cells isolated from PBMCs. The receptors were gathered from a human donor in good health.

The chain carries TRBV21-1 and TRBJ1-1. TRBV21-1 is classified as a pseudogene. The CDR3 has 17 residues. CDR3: CASSKADSGGLNTEAFF. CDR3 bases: TGTGCCAGCAGCAAAGCGGATTCTGGAGGATTGAACACTGAAGCTTTCTTT.

The CDR3 is CASRFRLAGDQETQYF. Here the CDR3 DNA reads TGTGCCAGCAGGTTTCGACTAGCGGGAGATCAAGAGACCCAGTACTTC. The chain couples TRBV11-2 to TRBJ2-5; the match to TRBD2 covers 12 bases. CDR3 size: 16 residues. Trimming took 6 bases from V and 2 from J; bases not matched to a gene: 7. Looked up from germline, CDR1 is SGHAT and CDR2 is FQNNGV.

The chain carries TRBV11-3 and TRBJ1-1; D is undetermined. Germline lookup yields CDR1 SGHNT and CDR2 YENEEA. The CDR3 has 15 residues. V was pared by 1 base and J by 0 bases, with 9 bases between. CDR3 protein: CASSLATFMNTEAFF. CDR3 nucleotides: TGTGCCAGCAGCTTAGCTACCTTCATGAACACTGAAGCTTTCTTT.

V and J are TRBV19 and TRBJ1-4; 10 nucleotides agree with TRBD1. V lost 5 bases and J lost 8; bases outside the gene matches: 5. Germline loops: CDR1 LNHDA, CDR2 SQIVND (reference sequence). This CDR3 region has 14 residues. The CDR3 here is CASSGTGVGEKLFF. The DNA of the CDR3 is TGTGCCAGTAGTGGGACAGGGGTAGGGGAAAAACTGTTTTTT.

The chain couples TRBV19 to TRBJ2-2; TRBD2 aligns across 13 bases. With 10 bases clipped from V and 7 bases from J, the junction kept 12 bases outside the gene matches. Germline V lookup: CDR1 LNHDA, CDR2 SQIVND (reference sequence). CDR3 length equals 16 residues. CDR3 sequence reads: CATTGLAGNGGGELFF. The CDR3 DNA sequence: TGTGCCACAACGGGACTAGCGGGAAACGGGGGCGGGGAGCTGTTTTTT.

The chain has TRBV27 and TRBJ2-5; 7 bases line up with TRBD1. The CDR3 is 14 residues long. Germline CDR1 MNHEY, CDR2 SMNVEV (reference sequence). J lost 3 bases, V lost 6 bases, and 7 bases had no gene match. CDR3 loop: CASSMIGGKETQYF. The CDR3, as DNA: TGTGCCAGCAGCATGATAGGGGGCAAAGAGACCCAGTACTTC.

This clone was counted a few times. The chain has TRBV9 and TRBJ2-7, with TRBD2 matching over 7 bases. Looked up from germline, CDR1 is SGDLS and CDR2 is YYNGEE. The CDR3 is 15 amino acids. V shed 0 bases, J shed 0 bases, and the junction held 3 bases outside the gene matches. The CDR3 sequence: CASSVDAGASYEQYF. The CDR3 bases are TGTGCCAGCAGCGTAGACGCGGGAGCCTCCTACGAGCAGTACTTC. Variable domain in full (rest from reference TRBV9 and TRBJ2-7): DSGVTQTPKHLITATGQRVTLRCSPRSGDLSVYWYQQSLDQGLQFLIQYYNGEERAKGNILERFSAQQFPDLHSELNLSSLELGDSALYFCASSVDAGASYEQYFGPGTRLTVT.

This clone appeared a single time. This CDR3 reads CASSLGENTEAFF. The CDR3 bases are TGTGCCAGCAGCTTAGGCGAGAACACTGAAGCTTTCTTT. The chain recombines TRBV11-3 with TRBJ1-1; no definite D call. CDR1 is SGHNT, CDR2 YENEEA, per germline. This CDR3 contains 13 residues. V was shortened by 1 base and J by 1 base, with 4 bases between the two germline ends.

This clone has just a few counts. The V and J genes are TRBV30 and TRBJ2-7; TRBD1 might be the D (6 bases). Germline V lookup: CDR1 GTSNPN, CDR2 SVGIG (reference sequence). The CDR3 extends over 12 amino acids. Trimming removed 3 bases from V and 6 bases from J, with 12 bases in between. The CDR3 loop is CAWRLQGSEQYF. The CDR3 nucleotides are TGTGCCTGGAGACTTCAGGGGTCCGAGCAGTACTTC.

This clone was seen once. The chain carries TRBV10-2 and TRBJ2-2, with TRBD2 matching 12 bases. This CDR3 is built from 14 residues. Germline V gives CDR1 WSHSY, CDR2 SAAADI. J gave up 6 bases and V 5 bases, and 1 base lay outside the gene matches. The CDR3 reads CASSLAGGPGELFF. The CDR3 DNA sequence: TGCGCCAGCAGTCTAGCGGGAGGGCCCGGGGAGCTGTTTTTT.